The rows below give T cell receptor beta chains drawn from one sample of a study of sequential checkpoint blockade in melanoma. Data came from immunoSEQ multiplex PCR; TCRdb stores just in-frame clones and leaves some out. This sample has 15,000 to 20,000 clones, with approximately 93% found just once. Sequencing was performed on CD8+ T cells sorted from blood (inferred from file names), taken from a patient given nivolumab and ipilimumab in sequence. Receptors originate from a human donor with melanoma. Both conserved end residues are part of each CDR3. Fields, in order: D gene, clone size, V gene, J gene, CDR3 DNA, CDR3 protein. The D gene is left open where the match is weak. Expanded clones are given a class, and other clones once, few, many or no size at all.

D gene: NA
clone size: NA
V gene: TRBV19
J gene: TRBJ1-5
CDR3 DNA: TGTGCCAGTTCCCCCACAGGGAGTTGGCATCAGCCCCAGCATTTT
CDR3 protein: CASSPTGSWHQPQHF

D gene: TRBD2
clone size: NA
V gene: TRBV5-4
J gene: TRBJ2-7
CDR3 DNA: TGTGCCAGCAGCTTGAGACTAGCGGGGCCGGGCGAGCAGTACTTC
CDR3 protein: CASSLRLAGPGEQYF

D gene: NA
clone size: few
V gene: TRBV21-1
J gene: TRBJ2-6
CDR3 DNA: TGTGCCAGCAGTTGTCACCTACTACAACAAAGTCGGGCCAACGTCCTGACTTTC
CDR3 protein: CASSCHLLQQSRANVLTF

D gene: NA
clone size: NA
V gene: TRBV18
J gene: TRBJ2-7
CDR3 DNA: TGTGCCAGCTCACCAAGCCCTGGACAGCGCGAGCAGTACTTC
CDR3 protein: CASSPSPGQREQYF

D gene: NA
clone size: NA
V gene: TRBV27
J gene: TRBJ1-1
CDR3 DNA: TGTGCCAGCAGTTTGGTGGGCCCACCCACCAACACTGAAGCTTTCTTT
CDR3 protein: CASSLVGPPTNTEAFF

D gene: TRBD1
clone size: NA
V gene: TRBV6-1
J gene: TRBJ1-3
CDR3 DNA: TGTGCCAGCAGTGAAGACAGGGGAGGCACCATATATTTT
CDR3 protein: CASSEDRGGTIYF

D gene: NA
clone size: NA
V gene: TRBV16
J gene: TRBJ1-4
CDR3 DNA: TGTGCCAGCAGCCAATTAACGGCAACTAGTGAAAAACTGTTTTTT
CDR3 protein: CASSQLTATSEKLFF

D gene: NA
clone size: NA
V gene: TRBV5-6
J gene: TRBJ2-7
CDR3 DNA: TGTGCCAGCAGCTTGGAAGGAGTTACCTACGAGCAGTACTTC
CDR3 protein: CASSLEGVTYEQYF

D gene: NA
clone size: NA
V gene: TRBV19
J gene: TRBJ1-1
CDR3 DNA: TGTGCCAGTAACCCCAGGCTAAACACTGAAGCTTTCTTT
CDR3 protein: CASNPRLNTEAFF

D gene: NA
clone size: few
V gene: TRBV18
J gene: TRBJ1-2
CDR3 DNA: TGTGCCAGCTCACCGGATTCCGTTCCAGGGGCGCTAAGTAACTATGGCTACACCTTC
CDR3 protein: CASSPDSVPGALSNYGYTF

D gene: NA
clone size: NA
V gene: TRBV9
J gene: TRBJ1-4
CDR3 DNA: TGTGCCAGCAGCGCGGGGGGTACAGGCTCCCTGAAGGAAAAACTGTTTTTT
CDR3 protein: CASSAGGTGSLKEKLFF

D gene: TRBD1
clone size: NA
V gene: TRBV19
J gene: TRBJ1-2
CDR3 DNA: TGTGCCAGTTACTCCGGGACAGTTGCTAACTATGGCTACACCTTC
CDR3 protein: CASYSGTVANYGYTF

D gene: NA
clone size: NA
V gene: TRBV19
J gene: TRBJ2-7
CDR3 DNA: TGTGCCAGTAGTATAGTCGTCGGGGGTCTCGACGAGCAGTACTTC
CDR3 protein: CASSIVVGGLDEQYF

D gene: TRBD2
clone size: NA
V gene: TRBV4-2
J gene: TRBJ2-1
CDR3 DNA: TGTGCCAGCAGCCAAGACGGCGGGAGGGCCCTCAATGAGCAGTTCTTC
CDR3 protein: CASSQDGGRALNEQFF

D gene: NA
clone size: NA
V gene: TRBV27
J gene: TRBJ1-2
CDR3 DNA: TGTGCCAGCAATTTCAGCCAAACAGAGAGTGGCTATGGCTACACCTTC
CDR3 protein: CASNFSQTESGYGYTF

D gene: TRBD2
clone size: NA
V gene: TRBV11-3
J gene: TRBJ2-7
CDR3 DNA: TGTGCCAGCAGCCCCGGGGGGGCAGTGGGCGAGCAGTACTTC
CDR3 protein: CASSPGGAVGEQYF

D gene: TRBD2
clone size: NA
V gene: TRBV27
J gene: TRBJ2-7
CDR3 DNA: TGTGCCAGCATTAACCTAGCGGGACACTCCTACGAGCAGTACTTC
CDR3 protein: CASINLAGHSYEQYF

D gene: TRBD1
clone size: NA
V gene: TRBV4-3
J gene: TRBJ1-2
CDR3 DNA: TGCGCCAGCAGCCAGGGACAGGGCCACTATGGCTACACCTTC
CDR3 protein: CASSQGQGHYGYTF

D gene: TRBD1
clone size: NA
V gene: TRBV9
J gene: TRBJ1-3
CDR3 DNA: TGTGCCAGCCGTCCAGGGGGCGGAAACACCATATATTTT
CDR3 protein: CASRPGGGNTIYF

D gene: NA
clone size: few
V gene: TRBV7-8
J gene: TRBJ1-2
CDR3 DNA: TGTGCCAGCAGCTTAGCAACAGGGTCTGACTATGGCTACACCTTC
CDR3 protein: CASSLATGSDYGYTF

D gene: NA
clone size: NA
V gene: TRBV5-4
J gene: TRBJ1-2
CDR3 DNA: TGTGCCAGCAGCTCATCAAGGGGCGCGTTCGATGGCTACACCTTC
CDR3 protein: CASSSSRGAFDGYTF

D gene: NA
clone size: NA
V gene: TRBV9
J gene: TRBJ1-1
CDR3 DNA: TGTGCCAGCAGCCCAGACATGAACACTGAAGCTTTCTTT
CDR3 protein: CASSPDMNTEAFF

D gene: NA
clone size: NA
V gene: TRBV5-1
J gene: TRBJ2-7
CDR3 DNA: TGCGCCAGCGCCCCGGGGAGCTCCTACGAGCAGTACTTC
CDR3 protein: CASAPGSSYEQYF

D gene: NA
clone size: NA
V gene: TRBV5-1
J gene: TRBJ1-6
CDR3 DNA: TGCGCCAGCAGCTCGGACATACGGTCACCCCTCCACTTT
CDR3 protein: CASSSDIRSPLHF

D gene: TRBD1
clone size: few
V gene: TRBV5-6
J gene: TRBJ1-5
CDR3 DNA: TGTGCCAGCAGCGTACAGGGGTACAGCAATCAGCCCCAGCATTTT
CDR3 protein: CASSVQGYSNQPQHF

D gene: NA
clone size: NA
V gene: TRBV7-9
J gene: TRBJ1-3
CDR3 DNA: TGTGCCAGCCACGACTTAGGCTCTGGAAACACCATATATTTT
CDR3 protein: CASHDLGSGNTIYF

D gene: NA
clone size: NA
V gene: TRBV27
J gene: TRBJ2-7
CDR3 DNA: TGTGCCAGCAGTTTCAGGACATCTTACGAGCAGTACTTC
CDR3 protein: CASSFRTSYEQYF

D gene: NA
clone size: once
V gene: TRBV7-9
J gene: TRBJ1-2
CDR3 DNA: TGTGCCAGCAGCTTTCAATTAGCGCCATATAGTGTTGGCTACACCTTC
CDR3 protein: CASSFQLAPYSVGYTF

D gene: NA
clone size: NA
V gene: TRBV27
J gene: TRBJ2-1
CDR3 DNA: TGTGCCAGCAGTAACCGGTACAATGAGCAGTTCTTC
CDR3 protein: CASSNRYNEQFF

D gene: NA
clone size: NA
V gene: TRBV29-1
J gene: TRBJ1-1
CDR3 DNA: TGCAGCGTCCCCTCCGGGGGGACTGAAGCTTTCTTT
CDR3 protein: CSVPSGGTEAFF

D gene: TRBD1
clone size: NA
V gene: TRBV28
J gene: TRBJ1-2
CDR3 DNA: TGTGCCAGCAGCAACGACAGGGACCACCTCTATGGCTACACCTTC
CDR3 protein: CASSNDRDHLYGYTF

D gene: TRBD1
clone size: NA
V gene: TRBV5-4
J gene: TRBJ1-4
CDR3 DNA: TGTGCCAGCAGCAGCCGGGACAGTGGAAAACTGTTTTTT
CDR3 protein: CASSSRDSGKLFF

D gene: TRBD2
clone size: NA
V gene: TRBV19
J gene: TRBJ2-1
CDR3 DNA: TGTGCCAGTAGTCCGGGGACTAGCTTAAACAATGAGCAGTTCTTC
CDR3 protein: CASSPGTSLNNEQFF

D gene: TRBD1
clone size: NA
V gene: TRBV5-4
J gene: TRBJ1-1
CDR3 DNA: TGTGCCAGCAGCGAACGCGGGACAGTCCCCCTCAACACTGAAGCTTTCTTT
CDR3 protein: CASSERGTVPLNTEAFF

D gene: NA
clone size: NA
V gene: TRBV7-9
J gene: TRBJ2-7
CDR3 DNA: TGTGCCAGCAGCTCGCCCCTCGACAGCTACGAGCAGTACTTC
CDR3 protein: CASSSPLDSYEQYF

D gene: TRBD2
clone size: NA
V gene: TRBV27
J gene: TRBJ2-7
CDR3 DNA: TGTGCCAGCGCGGGACTAGCGGGACCTTACGAGCAGTACTTC
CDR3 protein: CASAGLAGPYEQYF

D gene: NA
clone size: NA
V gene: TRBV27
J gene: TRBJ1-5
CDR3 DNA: TGTGCCAGCAGTTTCGTCCTAGGGAGTCAGCCCCAGCATTTT
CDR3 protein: CASSFVLGSQPQHF